This T cell receptor beta chain was captured by sequencing in a study of regulatory T cells in long-lasting Graves disease. Assembly of TCR beta libraries relied on iRepertoire HTBI primers together with Arm-PCR of CDR3 regions. Each CDR3 protein is one row after TCRdb ran MiXCR on the multiplex PCR reads. The table has under 450,000 distinct CDR3 sequences, roughly a quarter seen once. This clonotype was recorded a few times. The V end was cut by 0 bases, the J end by 4 bases, with 7 bases between. The CDR3 totals 14 residues. This sample's time point: persistent/refractory GD, antithyroid drugs over 5 years with positive TRAb. PBMC-derived RNA was used for the TCR library.

This sequence was found in a female donor with Graves disease. The sample in question was peripheral blood mononuclear cells (PBMCs), obtained when the disease was refractory, from a patient treated with antithyroid drugs. The J gene is TRBJ1-5, the V gene TRBV12-3 or TRBV12-4; D unclear. The CDR3 here is CASSLASGNQPQHF. The CDR3 region has the DNA TGTGCCAGCAGTTTAGCTTCGGGAAATCAGCCCCAGCATTTT.